This TCR beta chain is drawn from a study of CD8 T cells in Susac syndrome. Only one count was recorded for this clonotype. The CDR3 is 14 residues long. V lost 1 base, J lost 5 bases, and 11 bases lay in between. Germline CDR1 and CDR2: LGHDT and YNNKEL (reference sequence). It was with random hexamers that about 0.45 to 1 ug RNA was reverse transcribed. An immunoSEQ multiplex PCR amplified TCR beta CDR3 over 54 Vbeta and 13 Jbeta. TCRdb ran MiXCR on the immunoSEQ multiplex PCR reads and lists one entry per CDR3 protein. The sample consists of fewer than 200,000 distinct CDR3 sequences, roughly 96% of them appearing once. The multiple sclerosis control cohort comprised treatment-naive individuals presenting with stable or active relapsing-remitting disease. Bulk CD8+ and CD4+ cells came from magnetic negative isolation; CD8+ TEMRA by FACS.

The rearrangement uses TRBV3-1 and TRBJ1-1, with D unresolved. This TCR derives from a human donor with multiple sclerosis. The sequenced sample consisted of CD8+ T cells from PBMCs. CDR3 region: CASSQVEHGTEAFF. The CDR3 region has the DNA TGTGCCAGCAGCCAAGTTGAGCATGGGACTGAAGCTTTCTTT.